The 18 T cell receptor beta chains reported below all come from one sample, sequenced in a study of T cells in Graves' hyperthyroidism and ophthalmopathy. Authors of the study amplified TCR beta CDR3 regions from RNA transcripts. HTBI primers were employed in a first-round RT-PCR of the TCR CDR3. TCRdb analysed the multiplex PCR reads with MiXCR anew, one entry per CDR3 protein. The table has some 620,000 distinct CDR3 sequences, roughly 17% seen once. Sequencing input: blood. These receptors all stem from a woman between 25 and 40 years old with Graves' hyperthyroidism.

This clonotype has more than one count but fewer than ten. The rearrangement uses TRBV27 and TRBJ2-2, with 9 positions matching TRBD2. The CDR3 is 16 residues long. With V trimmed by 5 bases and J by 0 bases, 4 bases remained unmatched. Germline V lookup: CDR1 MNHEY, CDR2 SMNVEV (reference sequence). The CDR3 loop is CASSPSGAANTGELFF. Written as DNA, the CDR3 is TGTGCCAGCAGTCCTAGCGGGGCGGCGAACACCGGGGAGCTGTTTTTT.

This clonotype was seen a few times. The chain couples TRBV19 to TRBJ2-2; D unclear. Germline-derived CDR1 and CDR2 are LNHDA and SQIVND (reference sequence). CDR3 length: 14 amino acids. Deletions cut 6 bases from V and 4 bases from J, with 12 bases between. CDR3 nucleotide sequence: TGTGCCAGTAGATTGGGGTGGGGCACCGGGGAGCTGTTTTTT. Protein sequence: CASRLGWGTGELFF.

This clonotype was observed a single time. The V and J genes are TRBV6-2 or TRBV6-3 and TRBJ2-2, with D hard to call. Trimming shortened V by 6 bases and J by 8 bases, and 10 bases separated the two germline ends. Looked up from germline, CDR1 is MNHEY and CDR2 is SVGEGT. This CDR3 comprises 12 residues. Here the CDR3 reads CASRTTGGELFF. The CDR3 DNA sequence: TGTGCCAGCAGAACGACTGGAGGGGAGCTGTTTTTT.

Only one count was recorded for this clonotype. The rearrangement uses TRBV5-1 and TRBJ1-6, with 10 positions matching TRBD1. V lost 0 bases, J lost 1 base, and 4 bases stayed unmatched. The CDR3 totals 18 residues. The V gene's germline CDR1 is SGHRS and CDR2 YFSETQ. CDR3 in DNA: TGCGCCAGCAGCTTGGGACAGGGGGCGCGATCCTATAATTCACCCCTCCACTTT. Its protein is CASSLGQGARSYNSPLHF. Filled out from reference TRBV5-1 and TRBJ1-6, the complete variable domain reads KAGVTQTPRYLIKTRGQQVTLSCSPISGHRSVSWYQQTPGQGLQFLFEYFSETQRNKGNFPGRFSGRQFSNSRSEMNVSTLELGDSALYLCASSLGQGARSYNSPLHFGNGTRLTVT.

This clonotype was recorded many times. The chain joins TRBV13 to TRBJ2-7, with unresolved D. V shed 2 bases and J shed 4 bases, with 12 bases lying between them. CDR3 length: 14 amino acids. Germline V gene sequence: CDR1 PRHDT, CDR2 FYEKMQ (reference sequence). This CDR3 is CASSLSLDGYEQYF. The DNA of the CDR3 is TGTGCCAGCAGCTTATCCCTGGACGGTTACGAGCAGTACTTC.

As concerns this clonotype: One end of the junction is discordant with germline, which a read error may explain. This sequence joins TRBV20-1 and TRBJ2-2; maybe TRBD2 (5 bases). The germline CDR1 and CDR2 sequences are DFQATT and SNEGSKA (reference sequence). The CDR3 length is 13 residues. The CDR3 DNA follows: TGCAGTGCTAGAGACCCGAACACCGGGGAGCTGCTTTTT. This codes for CSARDPNTGELLF.

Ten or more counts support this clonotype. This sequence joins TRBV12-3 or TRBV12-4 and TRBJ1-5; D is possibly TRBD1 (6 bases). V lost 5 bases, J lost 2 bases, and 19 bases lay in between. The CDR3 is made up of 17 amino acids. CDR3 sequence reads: CASSLGNRVEGNQPQHF. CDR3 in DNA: TGTGCCAGCAGTCTAGGGAACAGGGTCGAGGGCAATCAGCCCCAGCATTTT.

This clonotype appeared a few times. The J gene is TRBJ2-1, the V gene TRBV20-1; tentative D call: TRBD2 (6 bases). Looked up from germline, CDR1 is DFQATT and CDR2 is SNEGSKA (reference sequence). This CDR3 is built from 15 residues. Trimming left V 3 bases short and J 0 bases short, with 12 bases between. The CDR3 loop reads CSASFSGRSYNEQFF. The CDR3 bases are TGCAGTGCTAGTTTTAGCGGTCGCTCCTACAATGAGCAGTTCTTC.

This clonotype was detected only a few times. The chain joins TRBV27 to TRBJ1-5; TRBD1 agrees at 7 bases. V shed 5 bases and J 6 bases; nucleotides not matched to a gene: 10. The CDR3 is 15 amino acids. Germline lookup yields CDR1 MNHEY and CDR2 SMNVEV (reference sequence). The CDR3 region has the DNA TGTGCCAGCAGTCCGACAGCAGGACAGGTTCAGCCCCAGCATTTT. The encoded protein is CASSPTAGQVQPQHF.

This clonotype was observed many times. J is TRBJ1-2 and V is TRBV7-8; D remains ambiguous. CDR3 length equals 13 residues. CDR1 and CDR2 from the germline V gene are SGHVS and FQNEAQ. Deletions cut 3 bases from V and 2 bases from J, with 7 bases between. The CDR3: CASSFGRNYGYTF. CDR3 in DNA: TGTGCCAGCAGCTTTGGAAGGAACTATGGCTACACCTTC.

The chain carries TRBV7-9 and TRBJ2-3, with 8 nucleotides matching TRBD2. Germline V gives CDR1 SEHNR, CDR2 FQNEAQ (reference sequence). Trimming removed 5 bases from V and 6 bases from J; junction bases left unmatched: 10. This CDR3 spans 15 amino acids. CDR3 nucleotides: TGTGCCAGCAGCCCAGGCGGGGGGCGCATGGATACGCAGTATTTT. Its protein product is CASSPGGGRMDTQYF.

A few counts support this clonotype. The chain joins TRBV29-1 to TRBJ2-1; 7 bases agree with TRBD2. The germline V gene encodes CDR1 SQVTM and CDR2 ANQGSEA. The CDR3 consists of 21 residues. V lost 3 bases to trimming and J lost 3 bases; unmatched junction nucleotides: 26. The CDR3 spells CSVDRQKGQELAEKLYNEQFF. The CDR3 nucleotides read TGCAGCGTTGACCGACAAAAAGGACAAGAGCTAGCGGAAAAACTCTACAATGAGCAGTTCTTC.

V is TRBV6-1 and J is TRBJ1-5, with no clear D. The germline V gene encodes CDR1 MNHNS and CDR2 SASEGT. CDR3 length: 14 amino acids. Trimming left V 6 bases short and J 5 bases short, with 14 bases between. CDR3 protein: CASRATFRHQPQHF. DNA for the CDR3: TGTGCCAGCAGGGCTACATTCAGGCATCAGCCCCAGCATTTT.

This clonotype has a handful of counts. The CDR3 DNA follows: TGCAGTGCTAGTCGATCCGGAGCCCTAACCGGGGAGCTGTTTTTT. It specifies CSASRSGALTGELFF. The rearrangement joins TRBV20-1 to TRBJ2-2; D is undetermined. Trimming removed 3 bases from V and 5 bases from J, with 16 bases in between. The CDR3 runs 15 residues. Germline V gives CDR1 DFQATT, CDR2 SNEGSKA (reference sequence).

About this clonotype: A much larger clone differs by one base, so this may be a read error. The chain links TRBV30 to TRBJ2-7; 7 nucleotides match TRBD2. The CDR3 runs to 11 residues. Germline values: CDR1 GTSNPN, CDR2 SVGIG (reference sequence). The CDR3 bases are TGTACCTGGACTAGATCCCACGAGCAGTACTTC. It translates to CTWTRSHEQYF. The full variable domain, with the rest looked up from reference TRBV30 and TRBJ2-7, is SQTIHQWPATLVQPVGSPLSLECTVEGTSNPNLYWYRQAAGRGLQLLFYSVGIGQISSEVPQNLSASRPQDRQFILSSKKLLLSDSGFYLCTWTRSHEQYFGPGTRLTVT.

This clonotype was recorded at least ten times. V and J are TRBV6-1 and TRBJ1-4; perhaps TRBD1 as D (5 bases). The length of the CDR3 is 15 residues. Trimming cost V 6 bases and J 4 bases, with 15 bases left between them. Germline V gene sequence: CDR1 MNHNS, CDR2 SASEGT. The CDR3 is CASRADIDYNEKLFF. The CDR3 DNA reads TGTGCCAGCAGAGCGGACATCGACTATAATGAAAAACTGTTTTTT.

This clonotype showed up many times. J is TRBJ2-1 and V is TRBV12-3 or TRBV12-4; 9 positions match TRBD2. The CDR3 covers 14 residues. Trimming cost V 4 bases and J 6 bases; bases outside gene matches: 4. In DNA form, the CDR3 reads TGTGCCAGCAGTTCTAGCGGGAAAGGCAATGAGCAGTTCTTC. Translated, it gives CASSSSGKGNEQFF.

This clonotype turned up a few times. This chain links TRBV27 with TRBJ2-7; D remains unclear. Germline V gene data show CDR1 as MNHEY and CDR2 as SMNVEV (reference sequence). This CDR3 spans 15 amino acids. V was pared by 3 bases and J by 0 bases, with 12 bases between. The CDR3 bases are TGTGCCAGCAGTTTTTCGGCATTGAGCTCCTACGAGCAGTACTTC. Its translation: CASSFSALSSYEQYF.